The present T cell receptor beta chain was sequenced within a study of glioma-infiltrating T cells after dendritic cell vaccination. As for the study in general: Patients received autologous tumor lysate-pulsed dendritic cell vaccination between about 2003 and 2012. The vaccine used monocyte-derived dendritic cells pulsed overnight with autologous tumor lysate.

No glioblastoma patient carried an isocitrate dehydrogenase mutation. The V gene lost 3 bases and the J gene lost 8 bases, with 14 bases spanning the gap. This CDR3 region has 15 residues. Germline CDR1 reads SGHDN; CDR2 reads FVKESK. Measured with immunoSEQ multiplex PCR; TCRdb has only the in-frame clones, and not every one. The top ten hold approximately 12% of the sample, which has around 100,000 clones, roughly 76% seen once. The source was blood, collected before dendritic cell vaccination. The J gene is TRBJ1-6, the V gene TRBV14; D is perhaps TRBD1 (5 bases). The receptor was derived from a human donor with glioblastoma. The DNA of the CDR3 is TGTGCCAGCAGCCATGGTGGGGGGAGGTATTCACCCCTCCACTTT. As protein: CASSHGGGRYSPLHF.